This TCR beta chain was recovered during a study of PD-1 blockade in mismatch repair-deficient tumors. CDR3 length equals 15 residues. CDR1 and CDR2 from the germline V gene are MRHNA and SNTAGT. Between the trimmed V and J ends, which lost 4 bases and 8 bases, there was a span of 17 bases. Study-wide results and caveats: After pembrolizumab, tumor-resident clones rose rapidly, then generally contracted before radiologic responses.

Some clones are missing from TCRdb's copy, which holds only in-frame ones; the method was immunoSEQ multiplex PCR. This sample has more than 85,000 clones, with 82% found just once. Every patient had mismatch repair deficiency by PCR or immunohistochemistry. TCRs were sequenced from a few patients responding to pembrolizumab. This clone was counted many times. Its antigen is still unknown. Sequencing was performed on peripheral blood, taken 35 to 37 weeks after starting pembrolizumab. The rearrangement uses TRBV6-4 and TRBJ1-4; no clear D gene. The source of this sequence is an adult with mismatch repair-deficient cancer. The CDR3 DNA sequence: TGTGCCAGCAGTGCCCCCCGACAAAACTGGGAAAAACTGTTTTTT. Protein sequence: CASSAPRQNWEKLFF.